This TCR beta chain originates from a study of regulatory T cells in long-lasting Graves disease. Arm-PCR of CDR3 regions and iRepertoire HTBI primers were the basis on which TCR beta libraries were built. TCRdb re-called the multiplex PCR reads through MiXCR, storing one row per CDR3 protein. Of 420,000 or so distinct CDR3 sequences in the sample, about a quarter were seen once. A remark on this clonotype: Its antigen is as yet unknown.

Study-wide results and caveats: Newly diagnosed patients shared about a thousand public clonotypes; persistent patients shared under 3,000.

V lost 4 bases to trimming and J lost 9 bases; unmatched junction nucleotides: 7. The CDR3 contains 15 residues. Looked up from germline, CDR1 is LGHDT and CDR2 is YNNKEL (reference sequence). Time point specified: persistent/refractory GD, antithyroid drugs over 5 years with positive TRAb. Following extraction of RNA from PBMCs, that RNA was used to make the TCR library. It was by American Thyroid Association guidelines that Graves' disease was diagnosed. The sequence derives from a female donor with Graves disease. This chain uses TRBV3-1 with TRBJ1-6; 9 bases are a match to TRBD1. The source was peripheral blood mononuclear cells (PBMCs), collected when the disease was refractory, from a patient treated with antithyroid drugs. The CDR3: CASSRNTGGGSPLHF. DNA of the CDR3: TGTGCCAGCAGCCGAAATACAGGGGGCGGTTCACCCCTCCACTTT. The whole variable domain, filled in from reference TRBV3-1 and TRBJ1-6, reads DTAVSQTPKYLVTQMGNDKSIKCEQNLGHDTMYWYKQDSKKFLKIMFSYNNKELIINETVPNRFSPKSPDKAHLNLHINSLELGDSAVYFCASSRNTGGGSPLHFGNGTRLTVT.